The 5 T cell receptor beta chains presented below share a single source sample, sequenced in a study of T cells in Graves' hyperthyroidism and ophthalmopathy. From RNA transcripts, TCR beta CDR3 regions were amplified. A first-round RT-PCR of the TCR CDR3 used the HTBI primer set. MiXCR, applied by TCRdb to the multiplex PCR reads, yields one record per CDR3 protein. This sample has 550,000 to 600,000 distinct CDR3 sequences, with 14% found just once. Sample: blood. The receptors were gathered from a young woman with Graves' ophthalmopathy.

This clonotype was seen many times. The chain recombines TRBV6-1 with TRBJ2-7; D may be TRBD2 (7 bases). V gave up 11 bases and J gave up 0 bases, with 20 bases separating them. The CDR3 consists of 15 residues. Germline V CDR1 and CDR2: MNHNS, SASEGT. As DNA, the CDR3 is TGTGCCGCCAAACAACAGGGAGGGGGCTCCTACGAGCAGTACTTC. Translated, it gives CAAKQQGGGSYEQYF.

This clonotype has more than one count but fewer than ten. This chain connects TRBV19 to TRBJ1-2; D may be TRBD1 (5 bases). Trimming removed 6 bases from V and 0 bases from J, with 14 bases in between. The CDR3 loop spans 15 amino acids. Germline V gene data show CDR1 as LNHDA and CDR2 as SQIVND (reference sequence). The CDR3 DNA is TGTGCCAGTAGCGTAGGAGGGGTTTCTAACTATGGCTACACCTTC. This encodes CASSVGGVSNYGYTF.

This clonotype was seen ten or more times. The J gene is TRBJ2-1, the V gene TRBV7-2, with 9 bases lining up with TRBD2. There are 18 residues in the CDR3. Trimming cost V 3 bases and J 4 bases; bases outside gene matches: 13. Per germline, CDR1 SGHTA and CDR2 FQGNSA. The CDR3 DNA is TGTGCCAGCAGCTTCGCCATGTCTAGCGGGACCTTGTACAATGAGCAGTTCTTC. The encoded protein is CASSFAMSSGTLYNEQFF.

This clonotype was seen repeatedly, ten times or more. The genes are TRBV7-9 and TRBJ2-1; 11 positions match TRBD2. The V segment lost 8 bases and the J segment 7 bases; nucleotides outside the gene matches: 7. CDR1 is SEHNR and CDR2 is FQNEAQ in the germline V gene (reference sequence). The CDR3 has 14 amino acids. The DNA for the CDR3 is TGTGCCAGCGGGACTAGCGGTCGCGTAAATGAGCAGTTCTTC. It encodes CASGTSGRVNEQFF.

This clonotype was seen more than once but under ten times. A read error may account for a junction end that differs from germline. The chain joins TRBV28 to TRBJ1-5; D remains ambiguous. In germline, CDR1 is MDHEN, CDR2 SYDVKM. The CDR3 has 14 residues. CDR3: CASSFRGINQAQHF. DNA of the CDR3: TGTGCCAGCAGTTTTAGAGGAATCAATCAGGCCCAGCATTTT.